This T cell receptor beta chain was identified in a study of cytomegalovirus exposure and HLA in healthy donors (dated by TCRdb to 2017 to 2019). Context from the whole study: An earlier analysis of roughly 500 of the donors reported approximately 290 Gb of sequence data and 117 million unique TCR beta sequences from 190 million or so T cells. The T cell repertoires of under 700 subjects were profiled by immunosequencing and related to cytomegalovirus serostatus. Typing coverage differed by locus: A, B, C, DRB1 and DQB1 were typed in about 629-640 donors, DQA1 in 500 to 550, DPA1 in 600 to 610, and DPB1 in 472. A later analysis re-examined previously published TCR beta repertoires from hundreds of donors and added high-resolution HLA genotyping to investigate patterns of TCR occurrence. Across some 400 genotyped donors of the cohort, an average of roughly 200,000 unique TCR beta nucleotide sequences per donor were sequenced, and approximately 17% of those sequences were non-productive. Besides the first cohort of under 700 subjects, a separate validation cohort made up of 120 different subjects was used. The later analysis used no new phenotypic data to find candidate immune exposures, relying instead on TCR beta sequences and their occurrence across donors. Roughly five DR-DQ haplotypes were treated as single units for association and clustering because of strong linkage in the cohort. In an earlier analysis of 550 to 700 of the donors, high-throughput TCR beta sequencing was used to judge whether each TCR beta V gene segment behaved as functional or pseudogenic. The genetic ancestry cluster associated with self-reported Caucasian donors included 81% of the roughly 360 genotyped donors. To predict cytomegalovirus infection status, the study brought together high-throughput TCR immunosequencing, statistical association of individual TCRs with disease status, and machine learning. Class I and class II HLA loci were covered by the typing at four-digit resolution. Donor age, sex, ethnicity and CMV serostatus were compiled together with the repertoire data. An early release that covered about 600 HLA-typed donors contained approximately 300 gigabases of sequencing data and approximately 85 million unique TCR sequences. Genome-wide SNP genotypes for about 55% of the 666 donors were used in a later genetic analysis, which treated that subset as a discovery cohort. The study aimed to test whether signatures of past pathogen exposure could be identified by cataloging public T cell receptors. All discovery cohort repertoires had been generated using a single sequencing platform. The paper as a whole reports these results and caveats: In a later analysis, 16,951 TCR beta sequences were associated with specific HLA alleles at a false discovery rate of 0.05. The sequencing pipeline was judged likely to have produced a cluster of highly shared sequence variants as a technical artifact. The authors suggested that the approach could potentially be generalized to other disease states and immunological phenotypes. Compared with equally common non-associated chains, HLA-associated TCR beta chains in a later analysis were more clonally expanded and had lower generation probabilities. Only TCR beta chains were sequenced in this cohort, and the absence of alpha or paired-chain data limited detectable features. Across donors, most TCR sequences were observed very rarely, whereas some public TCRs were present in many individuals. A further reported finding was that TCR beta sequences accurately predicted the HLA-A and HLA-B alleles for most subjects in the first cohort. According to a later analysis, TCR association rates differed among HLA loci, with DRB1 alleles showing the most associated TCRs and HLA-C alleles showing the fewest. Some IMGT-functional V segments, including TRBV6-2 and TRBV6-3, could not be distinguished by the 87-base-pair reads and were therefore excluded. Because counts were too low, approximately 18 rarely observed V segments, including chromosome 9 orphons, were excluded from the earlier analysis of around 590 of the donors. Linkage disequilibrium might explain the correlated functional status among segregating V segments, but an unknown experimental factor could not be excluded. In an earlier analysis of 587 of the donors, most TCR beta V segments appeared in productive rearrangements about 90% or about 30% of the time, broadly matching IMGT annotations. Sequencing depth was assumed to be roughly uniform across donors in the presence/absence analyses, though that assumption may not hold. Three of the identified cytomegalovirus-associated TCR beta chains were confirmed in vitro to be specific for cytomegalovirus antigens. The study gave a list of about 160 TCR beta chains associated with cytomegalovirus. Most CMV-associated TCR beta chains appeared to be HLA-restricted in a later analysis, and the HLA associations seemed to be driven largely by CMV exposure. CMV serostatus was the only immune exposure information available for the cohort. An association between a missense DCLRE1C variant and V-gene and J-gene trimming of TCR beta chains was found in a later genetic analysis and replicated in an independent cohort. In a later genetic analysis, fewer N-insertions in productive TCRs were reported among donors in an Asian-associated ancestry cluster than the roughly 700-donor mean. Because some donors lacked HLA typing at each locus, the association tests relied only on the typed subset. Strong co-occurrence of HLA alleles, especially DR and DQ, made assigning TCR associations to individual alleles difficult. In a later analysis, several top co-occurrence clusters were reported to appear linked to parvovirus B19, influenza, CMV and Epstein-Barr virus. In both the original and validation cohorts, the classifier was reported to diagnose cytomegalovirus status with high specificity and sensitivity.

The cohort consisted of hundreds of healthy bone marrow donors. At the time of sampling, every cohort member was nominally healthy, though immune exposures that went unrecorded were likely present. The donor was CMV seropositive and was included in the group of 250 to 350 seropositive cohort members. A peripheral blood sample was collected from each donor, and TCR beta sequencing was performed on peripheral blood mononuclear cells. The Qiagen DNeasy Blood Extraction Kit was used to extract genomic DNA from the blood cell samples. Counted from cysteine to phenylalanine, this CDR3 has 16 amino acids. Of the read, only the CDR3 DNA is kept; its 48 bases are in frame from base 1. Between the V and J ends, shortened by 4 bases and 3 bases respectively, the junction contains 16 bases. According to the germline V gene, CDR1 reads MNHEY and CDR2 reads SVGAGI. Points on this clone: What this receptor recognizes is not known. Base-call qualities are not available, and no considerably larger clone is one nucleotide away.

Libraries were made using the immunoSEQ multiplex PCR assay. For the multiplex PCR, a mixture combining 60 forward primers for TCR Vbeta segments and 13 reverse primers for TCR Jbeta segments was used. A multiplex PCR assay on genomic DNA amplified the CDR3 region of rearranged TCR beta genes. The Illumina HiSeq System was used to sequence the amplified TCR beta libraries as 87-base-pair reads. Under the source paper's analysis protocol: A later analysis counted approximately 76 million unique TCR beta chains across the roughly 700 repertoires, and approximately 11 million of these chains were shared by at least two donors. Raw reads were error-corrected and collapsed into unique sequences with a nearest-neighbor algorithm that merged closely related sequences to remove PCR and sequencing errors. CDR3 sequences were aligned to IMGT reference sequences to assign V, D and J gene segments. Each retained sequence needed at least a six-nucleotide match to both a V gene segment and a J gene segment. Rearrangements were classified as productive when the CDR3 lacked stop codons and remained in frame with V and J, and all other rearrangements were classified as non-productive. Following IMGT convention, CDR3 was defined as the stretch from the second conserved V-encoded cysteine to the conserved J-encoded phenylalanine. The earlier analysis of 450 to 750 of the donors excluded any sequence lacking an unambiguous match to a single V gene segment. In an earlier analysis of roughly 500 of the donors, V segments were called functional above 56.7% productive rearrangements and were called segregating when the between-donor standard deviation exceeded 5%. A statistical classification framework was developed to diagnose cytomegalovirus status using the catalog of TCR beta chain sequences. A later analysis assigned V and J genes by comparing TCR nucleotide sequences with IMGT/GENE-DB human TR gene sequences. The TCRdist pipeline was used in a later analysis to assign CDR3 sequences and most-parsimonious VDJ recombination scenarios. A later analysis defined each TCR beta chain by its CDR3 amino acid sequence plus V-gene family, and excluded reads lacking a unique V-gene family. A later analysis removed 500 to 600 highly shared, low-generation-probability nucleotide sequences to deal with suspected cross-contamination and a sequencing artifact. A later analysis calculated a clonal expansion index for each public chain from normalized within-repertoire ranks of inferred template counts. Generation probabilities in a later analysis came from a VDJ recombination model fitted to out-of-frame rearrangements, and those results were checked against IGoR. In a later analysis, TCR-TCR, TCR-HLA and TCR-CMV co-occurrence was scored with hypergeometric tests, and a repertoire-size bias correction was applied to TCR pairs. In a later analysis, false discovery rates were estimated by permuting HLA or CMV assignments 20 times. In a later analysis, co-occurring TCRs were grouped using DBSCAN, and TCRdist sequence similarity was added for clustering within HLA-allele-positive subsets. Co-occurrence clustering excluded repertoires with fewer than 30,000 or more than 120,000 public chains, plus five with anomalous nucleotide sharing. TCRdb limited this immuneACCESS table to in-frame rearrangements with V and J called. A share of clones is missing; checked studies link under half to unresolved V genes, and the rest is unexplained. The V and J calls and clone size are taken from that table; D and trimming were inferred from the DNA. The sample records around 170,000 clones, more than 65% of which are singletons. In total, the top ten clones hold 1% to 1.5% of the sample.

The clonotype originates from a man in his forties or fifties in good health and CMV-seropositive. The rearrangement joined TRBV6-5 to TRBJ2-1; no D gene call is confident. The specimen was PBMCs. The sequenced DNA is TGTGCCAGCAGTTCCCCTGGGCCCATGGACTACAATGAGCAGTTCTTC. This translates into CASSSPGPMDYNEQFF.